This T cell receptor (beta chain) originates from a study of cytomegalovirus exposure and HLA in healthy donors. With 6 bases clipped from V and 2 bases from J, the junction kept 3 bases outside the gene matches. CDR1 SGHTA and CDR2 FQGNSA come from the germline V gene. The CDR3 runs 15 residues. Broader study findings: Excluded were some V segments that proved indistinguishable, including TRBV6-2 and TRBV6-3. At a 0.05 false discovery rate, a later analysis found some 18,000 TCR beta sequences to be associated with HLA alleles.

Vbeta (60) and Jbeta (13) primers were used in the PCR. Per the original data handling: As a later analysis found, there were approximately 80 million unique TCR beta chains, of which roughly 11 million were shared. Only in-frame clones appear in the TCRdb table, and some are missing; sequencing was by immunoSEQ multiplex PCR. V and J calls and clone size follow that table, whereas D and trimming were derived from the DNA. This sample has about 180,000 clones, with 60% to 80% found just once. Concerning this clone: Its antigen is undetermined.

This chain connects TRBV7-2 to TRBJ2-3; the match to TRBD2 covers 12 bases. The clonotype was recovered from a middle-aged man in good health and CMV-seropositive. Sequencing input: PBMCs. DNA of the CDR3: TGTGCCAGCAGGCGACTAGCGGGAGCCACAGATACGCAGTATTTT. It yields the protein CASRRLAGATDTQYF.